Listed below are T cell receptor beta chains from one sample, sequenced in a study of radiotherapy plus CTLA-4 blockade in lung cancer. Assay: immunoSEQ multiplex PCR; the TCRdb copy retains only in-frame clones and omits some. The data show tens of thousands of clones, just under 75% seen once. This material consisted of peripheral blood, taken from a patient treated with radiotherapy plus ipilimumab. The source of these receptors is a human donor with non-small cell lung cancer who had stable disease on radiotherapy plus ipilimumab. Both conserved end residues are part of each CDR3. The order of the fields is clone size, D gene, V gene, J gene, CDR3 DNA, CDR3 protein. A D gene is named only where the DNA matches it firmly. Not every row has a clone size; where given, it reads once, few, many or a size class.

once	NA	TRBV27	TRBJ2-1	TGTGCCAGCAGGCAGTGGCAGGCCCTATACAATGAGCAGTTCTTC	CASRQWQALYNEQFF
NA	NA	TRBV9	TRBJ1-3	TGTGCCAGCAGCGTAGCCGGGGATGGAAACACCATATATTTT	CASSVAGDGNTIYF
once	TRBD1	TRBV10-3	TRBJ2-7	TGTGCCATCAGCCCCGTACGAGGACAGGGTCTTCACGAGCAGTACTTC	CAISPVRGQGLHEQYF
few	NA	TRBV7-9	TRBJ1-1	TGTGCCAGCAGCTTCAGGCTGAACACTGAAGCTTTCTTT	CASSFRLNTEAFF
NA	TRBD1	TRBV6-5	TRBJ1-1	TGTGCCAGCAGTCATAAAACGACAGGGTCTGAAGCTTTCTTT	CASSHKTTGSEAFF
NA	NA	TRBV29-1	TRBJ2-2	TGCAGCGTTGATAACAGGGAGAACGGGGAGCTGTTTTTT	CSVDNRENGELFF
few	TRBD1	TRBV9	TRBJ2-2	TGTGCCAGCAGCGTAGTGGGACAGGGGGCTCTCGGGGAGCTGTTTTTT	CASSVVGQGALGELFF
few	NA	TRBV7-6	TRBJ1-3	TGTGCCAGCAGCTCCTCTGTGACGGGTCAGGGGAGAAACACCATATATTTT	CASSSSVTGQGRNTIYF
once	NA	TRBV5-8	TRBJ1-1	TGTGCCAGCAGCCCCGAGCACTTGGGCAGGAGGACTGAAGCTTTCTTT	CASSPEHLGRRTEAFF
NA	TRBD1	TRBV2	TRBJ1-6	TGTGCCAGCAGCGAACAGGGGCGGGTGAATTCACCCCTCCACTTT	CASSEQGRVNSPLHF
NA	TRBD1	TRBV27	TRBJ1-2	TGTGCCAGCGCCCCAACAGGGGCTCGGGGCTACACCTTC	CASAPTGARGYTF
NA	TRBD1	TRBV19	TRBJ1-1	TGTGCCAGTCATGAGGGGGCCACTGAAGCTTTCTTT	CASHEGATEAFF
NA	NA	TRBV18	TRBJ1-1	TGTGCCAGCTCGCCCCGGGGTGCGGGGGGCTCGTACACTGAAGCTTTCTTT	CASSPRGAGGSYTEAFF
few	NA	TRBV7-8	TRBJ1-5	TGTGCCAGCAGCCTCCCCGGGGTCAATCAGCCCCAGCATTTT	CASSLPGVNQPQHF
few	NA	TRBV5-1	TRBJ1-1	TGCGCCAGCAGGGATGGGGCAGCCCTCAACACTGAAGCTTTCTTT	CASRDGAALNTEAFF
few	NA	TRBV6-1	TRBJ1-2	TGTGCCAGCAGCCTCGCCTTCGGGGACTATGGCTACACCTTC	CASSLAFGDYGYTF